This TCR beta chain is from a study of cytomegalovirus exposure and HLA in healthy donors. Germline V gene sequence: CDR1 MGHRA, CDR2 YSYEKL. Unmatched junction bases numbered 6, after V lost 1 base and J lost 8 bases. This CDR3 region has 16 residues. Here immunoSEQ multiplex PCR was the method, and the copy in TCRdb shows in-frame clones only, minus some. The sample comprises 150,000 to 200,000 clones, roughly 91% of which are singletons, and 10% rests with the top ten. Study-wide results and caveats: Among TCR sequences, most were rare, though some public TCRs appeared in many donors. Researchers catalogued 150 or so TCR beta chains as cytomegalovirus-associated.

Worth noting for this clone: Its antigen remains unknown.

The receptor comes from a woman aged 18-35 years in good health and CMV-seropositive. The chain joins TRBV4-1 to TRBJ2-6; 9 nucleotides agree with TRBD1. Sequenced input: PBMCs. CDR3 sequence (DNA): TGCGCCAGCAGCCAAGGGGCGGGACAGGGAACCAACGTCCTGACTTTC. Protein sequence: CASSQGAGQGTNVLTF.